This entry lists 24 T cell receptor beta chains sequenced from one sample in a study of blood T cell repertoires in COVID-19. This table comes from immunoSEQ multiplex PCR, and its TCRdb copy is limited to in-frame clones, with some not included. The table shows over 75,000 clones, with roughly 83% occurring only once. Specimen: peripheral blood. These receptors all stem from a woman older than 75 with active or convalescent COVID-19.

The chain combines TRBV30 with TRBJ2-1, with 7 bases matching TRBD2. Germline lookup yields CDR1 GTSNPN and CDR2 SVGIG (reference sequence). The CDR3 is 13 amino acids. After removal of 2 bases from V and 10 bases from J, the junction contained 8 bases not matched to a gene. The CDR3 sequence is CAWSFNVGGEQFF. CDR3 nucleotide sequence: TGTGCCTGGAGTTTCAACGTGGGAGGGGAGCAGTTCTTC.

The rearrangement uses TRBV13 and TRBJ1-2; D is ambiguous. There are 13 residues in the CDR3. Germline V gene data show CDR1 as PRHDT and CDR2 as FYEKMQ (reference sequence). V lost 1 base to trimming and J lost 1 base, with 4 bases between them. The CDR3, as DNA: TGTGCCAGCAGCTTAGCGTATAACTATGGCTACACCTTC. Protein: CASSLAYNYGYTF.

The V and J genes are TRBV15 and TRBJ1-5; no reliable D call. The CDR3 consists of 13 residues. Trimming shortened V by 2 bases and J by 4 bases, and 6 bases separated the two germline ends. Per germline, CDR1 LNHNV and CDR2 YYDKDF (reference sequence). DNA for the CDR3: TGTGCCACCAGCAGATTAATTAATCAGCCCCAGCATTTT. Amino acid sequence: CATSRLINQPQHF.

This clone was detected only once. The V and J genes are TRBV18 and TRBJ2-3; 7 bases match TRBD2. The CDR3 has 17 amino acids. The germline V gene encodes CDR1 KGHSH and CDR2 LQKENI. With 2 bases clipped from V and 0 bases from J, the junction kept 8 bases outside the gene matches. The CDR3 loop is CASSPSLAETSTDTQYF. In DNA, the CDR3 is TGTGCCAGCTCACCAAGCCTAGCGGAGACTAGCACAGATACGCAGTATTTT.

This clone is a singleton in its sample. The chain recombines TRBV5-5 with TRBJ1-2; a weak D match, TRBD1 (5 bases). Per germline, CDR1 SGHKS and CDR2 YYEKEE (reference sequence). The germline V and J ends were trimmed by 2 bases and 0 bases, with 11 bases remaining between them. CDR3 length: 15 residues. The CDR3 coding sequence is TGTGCCAGCAGCTTCGGACATACCACTAACTATGGCTACACCTTC. This sequence encodes CASSFGHTTNYGYTF.

This clone appeared a few times. The chain joins TRBV4-2 to TRBJ1-1; 9 bases map to TRBD1. With V trimmed by 2 bases and J by 1 base, 11 bases remained unmatched. The CDR3 consists of 18 residues. The germline CDR1 and CDR2 sequences are LGHNA and YNFKEQ. CDR3 residues: CASSQRAGGQGTNTEAFF. In DNA form, the CDR3 reads TGTGCCAGCAGCCAAAGGGCAGGTGGACAGGGGACGAACACTGAAGCTTTCTTT.

This rearrangement joins TRBV3-1 (or the pseudogene TRBV3-2) to TRBJ2-7; 8 nucleotides align to TRBD2. CDR1 is LGHDT and CDR2 is YNNKEL in the germline V gene (reference sequence). Unmatched junction bases numbered 7, after V lost 4 bases and J lost 2 bases. CDR3 length: 15 amino acids. The CDR3 DNA reads TGTGCCAGCAGCCGCCCTCAAGCGGGAGCCTACGAGCAGTACTTC. Amino acids: CASSRPQAGAYEQYF.

This chain uses TRBV18 with TRBJ2-7; 9 nucleotides align to TRBD2. V lost 4 bases, J lost 0 bases, and 1 base stayed unmatched. The germline CDR1 and CDR2 sequences are KGHSH and LQKENI. The CDR3 runs to 14 residues. CDR3 sequence (DNA): TGTGCCAGCTCACATAGCGGGAGCTCCTACGAGCAGTACTTC. It specifies CASSHSGSSYEQYF. The full variable domain, its missing parts supplied by reference TRBV18 and TRBJ2-7, is NAGVMQNPRHLVRRRGQEARLRCSPMKGHSHVYWYRQLPEEGLKFMVYLQKENIIDESGMPKERFSAEFPKEGPSILRIQQVVRGDSAAYFCASSHSGSSYEQYFGPGTRLTVT.

This chain links TRBV14 with TRBJ1-6, with D unclear. Germline V gene sequence: CDR1 SGHDN, CDR2 FVKESK. Trimming pared 5 bases from V and 0 bases from J, leaving 14 bases between. The CDR3 length is 17 residues. The CDR3: CASSSYEPSSYNSPLHF. In DNA form, the CDR3 reads TGTGCCAGCAGCTCGTATGAGCCGAGCTCCTATAATTCACCCCTCCACTTT.

DNA of the CDR3: TGTGCCAGCAGCGAGCTAGCGGATACGCAGTATTTT. Its protein is CASSELADTQYF. This chain links TRBV7-3 with TRBJ2-3; the D gene is possibly TRBD2 (6 bases). The CDR3 spans 12 residues. V was trimmed by 5 bases and J by 6 bases, leaving 9 bases between them. The germline gives CDR1 SGHTA, CDR2 FQGTGA.

The genes are TRBV3-1 (or the pseudogene TRBV3-2) and TRBJ1-1, with 8 bases fitting TRBD1. The ends lost 1 base at V and 5 bases at J; junction bases unmatched: 6. Germline V gives CDR1 LGHDT, CDR2 YNNKEL (reference sequence). The CDR3 is 15 residues long. The DNA for the CDR3 is TGTGCCAGCAGCCAAGGGGGACAGGTGAGGACTGAAGCTTTCTTT. Translated: CASSQGGQVRTEAFF.

This chain uses TRBV28 with TRBJ1-6, with unresolved D. V gave up 2 bases and J gave up 9 bases, with 11 bases separating them. This CDR3 has 14 residues. Looked up from germline, CDR1 is MDHEN and CDR2 is SYDVKM. The DNA for the CDR3 is TGTGCCAGCAGTTTAGACCAGGATACTTCACCCCTCCACTTT. Protein: CASSLDQDTSPLHF.

J is TRBJ2-5 and V is TRBV28; 13 bases map to TRBD2. J gave up 5 bases and V 3 bases, and 9 bases lay outside the gene matches. The CDR3 totals 17 residues. Germline CDR1 and CDR2: MDHEN and SYDVKM. The CDR3 sequence is CASSLTSGGPSGETQYF. The DNA of the CDR3 is TGTGCCAGCAGTTTGACTAGCGGGGGGCCGTCCGGGGAGACCCAGTACTTC.

CDR3 bases: TGTGCCATCAGTGAGGGGACTAGCGGGAGTGGCAAAAACATTCAGTACTTC. Translating gives CAISEGTSGSGKNIQYF. The chain links TRBV10-3 to TRBJ2-4; 14 nucleotides match TRBD2. The J segment lost 3 bases and the V segment lost 2 bases, leaving 3 bases of the junction unmatched. Germline assignment: CDR1 ENHRY and CDR2 SYGVKD. CDR3 length: 17 residues.

This sequence joins TRBV3-1 (or the pseudogene TRBV3-2) and TRBJ2-2; 7 bases are a match to TRBD1. Germline CDR1 reads LGHDT; CDR2 reads YNNKEL (reference sequence). V shed 4 bases and J 2 bases; nucleotides not matched to a gene: 13. The CDR3 spans 18 residues. The CDR3 region is CASSPSVGGRSNTGELFF. In DNA, the CDR3 is TGTGCCAGCAGCCCCTCGGTAGGGGGCCGTTCTAACACCGGGGAGCTGTTTTTT.

The rearrangement joins TRBV27 to TRBJ2-7; TRBD2 matches at 13 bases. J was trimmed by 6 bases and V by 4 bases; bases with no gene match: 12. The CDR3 totals 17 residues. The germline V gene has CDR1 MNHEY and CDR2 SMNVEV (reference sequence). This chain's CDR3 is CASSSRTSGRISTEQYF. The CDR3 DNA sequence: TGTGCCAGCAGTTCCCGGACTAGCGGGAGAATTTCTACCGAGCAGTACTTC.

V usage is TRBV7-9 and J usage is TRBJ2-5; D is perhaps TRBD2 (7 bases). The V end lost 5 bases, the J end lost 5 bases, and 18 bases lay between the germline ends. CDR1 is SEHNR and CDR2 is FQNEAQ in the germline V gene (reference sequence). CDR3 length: 15 amino acids. The CDR3 sequence is CASSTRRGALETQYF. The CDR3 DNA reads TGTGCCAGCAGCACCCGACGGGGGGCGTTGGAGACCCAGTACTTC.

The CDR3 DNA sequence: TGTGCCAGCAGCCTAAACCCCAGCGGGATTAGCAATCAGCCCCAGCATTTT. It is translated as CASSLNPSGISNQPQHF. V gene TRBV6-2 or TRBV6-3 combines with J gene TRBJ1-5; D gene ambiguous. Trimming removed 6 bases from V and 0 bases from J, with 18 bases in between. CDR1 is MNHEY and CDR2 is SVGEGT in the germline V gene. The CDR3 sequence is 17 residues long.

The chain carries TRBV7-9 and TRBJ1-2; D perhaps matches TRBD1 (5 bases). CDR1 is SEHNR and CDR2 is FQNEAQ in the germline V gene (reference sequence). The V and J ends lost 6 bases and 4 bases respectively, with 12 bases between them. The CDR3 sequence is 13 residues long. CDR3: CASSLTEIYGYTF. In nucleotides, the CDR3 is TGTGCCAGCAGTTTGACAGAGATCTATGGCTACACCTTC.

This chain joins TRBV4-3 and TRBJ2-1, with TRBD2 matching 9 bases. CDR1 and CDR2 from the germline V gene are LGHNA and YSLEER. J lost 4 bases, V lost 1 base, and 14 bases had no gene match. CDR3 length: 19 residues. In DNA form, the CDR3 reads TGCGCCAGCAGCCAAGTAATTGGGTCCAGGACTAGCGATTACAATGAGCAGTTCTTC. Protein product: CASSQVIGSRTSDYNEQFF.

The chain is built from TRBV30 and TRBJ1-1, with 7 nucleotides matching TRBD1. CDR3 size: 15 residues. Germline V gives CDR1 GTSNPN, CDR2 SVGIG (reference sequence). With 3 bases clipped from V and 5 bases from J, the junction kept 12 bases outside the gene matches. CDR3: CAWRYPRGRNTEAFF. For the CDR3, the DNA is TGTGCCTGGAGATACCCCAGGGGGAGGAATACTGAAGCTTTCTTT. Complete variable domain (other parts from reference TRBV30 and TRBJ1-1): SQTIHQWPATLVQPVGSPLSLECTVEGTSNPNLYWYRQAAGRGLQLLFYSVGIGQISSEVPQNLSASRPQDRQFILSSKKLLLSDSGFYLCAWRYPRGRNTEAFFGQGTRLTVV.

The chain combines TRBV6-2 or TRBV6-3 with TRBJ2-7, with D tentatively TRBD1 (6 bases). This CDR3 has 11 amino acids. Germline loops: CDR1 MNHEY, CDR2 SVGEGT. V gave up 5 bases and J gave up 4 bases, with 6 bases separating them. The CDR3 bases are TGTGCCAGCAGTAGGGGGTACGAGCAGTACTTC. Translating it yields CASSRGYEQYF.

The V and J genes are TRBV6-2 or TRBV6-3 and TRBJ2-1; 7 nucleotides match TRBD2. V shed 4 bases, J shed 6 bases, and the junction held 6 bases outside the gene matches. The CDR3 is 14 residues long. Germline assignment: CDR1 MNHEY and CDR2 SVGEGT. The CDR3 nucleotides read TGTGCCAGCAGTTCATCAGGGAGGGTCAATGAGCAGTTCTTC. It encodes CASSSSGRVNEQFF.

Only a few counts were recorded for this clone. J is TRBJ2-7 and V is TRBV5-1; D possibly corresponds to TRBD2 (6 bases). The V gene's germline CDR1 is SGHRS and CDR2 YFSETQ. The CDR3 is 15 amino acids. V was shortened by 0 bases and J by 5 bases, with 15 bases between the two germline ends. The CDR3 DNA sequence: TGCGCCAGCAGCTTGGGAACTAGCAATTACAACGAGCAGTACTTC. Its protein product is CASSLGTSNYNEQYF.